The 12 T cell receptor beta chains in this list originate from one sample, sequenced in a study of T cell responses to AZD1222 COVID-19 vaccine. The data were produced by immunoSEQ multiplex PCR, yet TCRdb's version contains in-frame clones alone and is incomplete. The table includes 140,000 to 150,000 clones, around 83% detected once. Here the sequenced sample was peripheral blood, taken on day 0 of MenACWY control vaccination. The source is an adult in good health.

This chain uses TRBV7-9 with TRBJ1-1; D remains unclear. Germline lookup yields CDR1 SEHNR and CDR2 FQNEAQ (reference sequence). The CDR3 is 13 residues long. V dropped 3 bases and J dropped 4 bases, with 9 bases sitting between them. Written as DNA, the CDR3 is TGTGCCAGCAGCTTTAGGGAAGCCACTGAAGCTTTCTTT. Amino acids: CASSFREATEAFF.

The chain links TRBV19 to TRBJ2-7; 9 bases line up with TRBD2. The ends lost 6 bases at V and 1 base at J; junction bases unmatched: 7. CDR1 is LNHDA and CDR2 is SQIVND in the germline V gene (reference sequence). CDR3 length: 15 residues. CDR3: CASSEPGLASYEQYF. The CDR3 region has the DNA TGTGCCAGTAGCGAACCGGGACTAGCTTCCTACGAGCAGTACTTC.

J is TRBJ1-5 and V is TRBV6-5, with TRBD1 identical over 7 bases. CDR3 length: 15 amino acids. Looked up from germline, CDR1 is MNHEY and CDR2 is SVGAGI. The ends lost 4 bases at V and 2 bases at J; junction bases unmatched: 5. The CDR3 coding sequence is TGTGCCAGCAGTTCGGACAGGAGGGGCAATCAGCCCCAGCATTTT. The encoded protein is CASSSDRRGNQPQHF.

This chain links TRBV30 with TRBJ1-6; 7 bases agree with TRBD1. CDR1 is GTSNPN and CDR2 is SVGIG in the germline V gene (reference sequence). This CDR3 is built from 15 residues. The junction had 11 bases not matched to a gene; V was cut back by 3 bases and J by 9 bases. In DNA form, the CDR3 reads TGTGCCTGGAGGCGGCGGGACAGCGGTTTTTCACCCCTCCACTTT. Translated: CAWRRRDSGFSPLHF.

The chain is built from TRBV19 and TRBJ2-3; D could derive from TRBD1 or TRBD2 (6 bases each). V was pared by 7 bases and J by 1 base, with 9 bases between. The CDR3 is 13 amino acids. The germline V gene encodes CDR1 LNHDA and CDR2 SQIVND (reference sequence). In DNA form, the CDR3 reads TGTGCCAGTATGGGGGGCCGCACAGATACGCAGTATTTT. Protein product: CASMGGRTDTQYF.

CDR3 protein: CASSPKPRGNTEAFF. As DNA, the CDR3 is TGTGCCAGTAGTCCTAAGCCCAGGGGAAACACTGAAGCTTTCTTT. This sequence joins TRBV19 and TRBJ1-1; D may be TRBD1 (6 bases). Germline V gives CDR1 LNHDA, CDR2 SQIVND (reference sequence). CDR3 length: 15 amino acids. V was shortened by 5 bases and J by 2 bases, with 15 bases between the two germline ends.

This clone has just a few counts. The J gene is TRBJ1-5, the V gene TRBV6-5; no definite D call. V was trimmed by 6 bases and J by 7 bases, leaving 13 bases between them. This CDR3 spans 13 amino acids. Germline V lookup: CDR1 MNHEY, CDR2 SVGAGI. Here the CDR3 reads CASRHTESQPQHF. CDR3 sequence (DNA): TGTGCCAGCAGACACACAGAATCGCAGCCCCAGCATTTT.

V usage is TRBV4-1 and J usage is TRBJ1-5; TRBD1 is a possible D gene (6 bases). Deletions cut 0 bases from V and 6 bases from J, with 15 bases between. In germline, CDR1 is MGHRA, CDR2 YSYEKL. The CDR3 runs 16 residues. The DNA of the CDR3 is TGCGCCAGCAGCCAAGATCAAGTGGGGGCGGGTCAGCCCCAGCATTTT. Translation: CASSQDQVGAGQPQHF.

V usage is TRBV9 and J usage is TRBJ2-5, with unresolved D. Germline V gives CDR1 SGDLS, CDR2 YYNGEE. The CDR3 covers 13 residues. V lost 0 bases, J lost 5 bases, and 8 bases lay in between. This CDR3 is CASSVDSRETQYF. In nucleotides, the CDR3 is TGTGCCAGCAGCGTAGATAGTAGGGAGACCCAGTACTTC.

CDR3 nucleotide sequence: TGTGCCTCCTCCGGGACCTTGAACACCGGGGAGCTGTTTTTT. Residues: CASSGTLNTGELFF. The chain links TRBV30 to TRBJ2-2; D could derive from TRBD1 or TRBD2 (5 bases each). Trimming removed 7 bases at V and 1 base at J, with 13 bases between. Germline CDR1 GTSNPN, CDR2 SVGIG (reference sequence). The CDR3 has 14 residues.

This clone was picked up a small number of times. The chain uses TRBV7-9 and TRBJ2-4, with D uncertain. Germline V gene data show CDR1 as SEHNR and CDR2 as FQNEAQ (reference sequence). This CDR3 region has 16 residues. V dropped 1 base and J dropped 2 bases, with 12 bases sitting between them. As DNA, the CDR3 is TGTGCCAGCAGCTTAGGAGGAGTTCGATCCAAAAACATTCAGTACTTC. Amino acids: CASSLGGVRSKNIQYF. The full variable domain, its missing parts supplied by reference TRBV7-9 and TRBJ2-4, is DTGVSQNPRHKITKRGQNVTFRCDPISEHNRLYWYRQTLGQGPEFLTYFQNEAQLEKSRLLSDRFSAERPKGSFSTLEIQRTEQGDSAMYLCASSLGGVRSKNIQYFGAGTRLSVL.

This clone came up a few times. V gene TRBV29-1 combines with J gene TRBJ2-7, with 7 bases lining up with TRBD1. The CDR3 extends over 14 amino acids. Germline V CDR1 and CDR2: SQVTM, ANQGSEA. Losses at the gene ends were 3 bases for V and 4 bases for J; bases not matched to a gene: 9. DNA of the CDR3: TGCAGCGTTGACGGGACAGCCGATAATTACGAGCAGTACTTC. Translating it yields CSVDGTADNYEQYF.